One and the same sample provided the 3 T cell receptor beta chains below, sequenced in a study of cytomegalovirus exposure and HLA in healthy donors. Method: immunoSEQ multiplex PCR; TCRdb's copy keeps in-frame clones and lacks some. The data hold some 130,000 clones, with 85% to 90% observed a single time. Sequenced: PBMCs. Source of these receptors: a man younger than 45 in good health and CMV-seronegative.

The J gene is TRBJ1-5, the V gene TRBV27; no definite D call. Germline V gene data show CDR1 as MNHEY and CDR2 as SMNVEV (reference sequence). V was cut by 3 bases and J by 0 bases, with 9 bases left in between. The CDR3 extends over 15 amino acids. CDR3 DNA sequence: TGTGCCAGCAGTTTTAGCGGATATAGCAATCAGCCCCAGCATTTT. It translates to CASSFSGYSNQPQHF.

This rearrangement joins TRBV7-3 to TRBJ2-1, with 10 bases lining up with TRBD2. The J segment lost 9 bases and the V segment lost 4 bases, leaving 12 bases of the junction unmatched. Looked up from germline, CDR1 is SGHTA and CDR2 is FQGTGA. This CDR3 has 16 residues. The CDR3 region is CASSSPLAGVEGEQFF. CDR3 bases: TGTGCCAGCAGCTCCCCCCTAGCGGGAGTTGAAGGTGAGCAGTTCTTC.

The chain combines TRBV19 with TRBJ1-5; 7 bases map to TRBD1. V gave up 3 bases and J gave up 6 bases; unmatched junction bases: 5. Per the germline V gene, CDR1 is LNHDA and CDR2 is SQIVND (reference sequence). CDR3 length equals 14 residues. The CDR3: CASSIWDRIQPQHF. CDR3 in DNA: TGTGCCAGTAGTATTTGGGACAGAATTCAGCCCCAGCATTTT.